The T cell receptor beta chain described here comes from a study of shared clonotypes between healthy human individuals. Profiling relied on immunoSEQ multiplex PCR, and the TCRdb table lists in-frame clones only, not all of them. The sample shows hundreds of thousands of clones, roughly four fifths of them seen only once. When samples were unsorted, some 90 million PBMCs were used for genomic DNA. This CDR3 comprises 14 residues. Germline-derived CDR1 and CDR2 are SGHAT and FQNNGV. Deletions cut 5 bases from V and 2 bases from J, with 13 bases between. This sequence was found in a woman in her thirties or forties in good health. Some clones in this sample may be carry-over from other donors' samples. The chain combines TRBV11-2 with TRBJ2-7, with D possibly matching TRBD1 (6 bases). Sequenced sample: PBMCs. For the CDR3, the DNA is TGTGCCAGCAGCCACAGGGACCAAACCTACGAGCAGTACTTC. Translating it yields CASSHRDQTYEQYF.